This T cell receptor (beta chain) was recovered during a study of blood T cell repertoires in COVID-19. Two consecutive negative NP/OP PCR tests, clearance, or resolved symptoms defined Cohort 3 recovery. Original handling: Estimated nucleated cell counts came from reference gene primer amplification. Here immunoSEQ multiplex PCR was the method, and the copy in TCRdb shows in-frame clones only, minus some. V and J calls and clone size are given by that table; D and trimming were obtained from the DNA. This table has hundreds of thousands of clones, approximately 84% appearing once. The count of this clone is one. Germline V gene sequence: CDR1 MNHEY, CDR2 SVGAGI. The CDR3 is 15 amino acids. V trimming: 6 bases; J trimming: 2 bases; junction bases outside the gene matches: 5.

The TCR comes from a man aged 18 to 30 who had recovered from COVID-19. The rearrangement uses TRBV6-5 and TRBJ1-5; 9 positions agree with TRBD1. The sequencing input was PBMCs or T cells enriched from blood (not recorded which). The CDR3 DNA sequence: TGTGCCAGCAGCACGGACAGGGGAGGCAATCAGCCCCAGCATTTT. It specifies CASSTDRGGNQPQHF.